This passage covers 2 T cell receptor beta chains from one sample sequenced in a study of T cells in Graves' hyperthyroidism and ophthalmopathy. Amplification of TCR beta CDR3 regions used RNA as the template. The HTBI set primed first-round TCR CDR3 RT-PCR. MiXCR, applied by TCRdb to the multiplex PCR reads, yields one record per CDR3 protein. The sample consists of a few hundred thousand distinct CDR3 sequences, roughly 15% of them appearing once. Sequencing used blood. These receptors were taken from a middle-aged woman with Graves' hyperthyroidism that later progressed to Graves' ophthalmopathy.

At least ten counts were recorded for this clonotype. The chain combines TRBV7-8 with TRBJ2-2, with a possible D match to TRBD2 (5 bases). V was clipped by 0 bases and J by 0 bases, with 5 bases between them. The CDR3 sequence is 15 residues long. The germline gives CDR1 SGHVS, CDR2 FQNEAQ. This CDR3 reads CASSLAGANTGELFF. Here the CDR3 DNA reads TGTGCCAGCAGCTTAGCGGGAGCGAACACCGGGGAGCTGTTTTTT.

The table lists this clonotype with many counts. The genes are TRBV12-3 or TRBV12-4 and TRBJ2-2, with D unresolved. The CDR3 has 14 amino acids. Trimming removed 5 bases from V and 7 bases from J, with 14 bases in between. The DNA for the CDR3 is TGTGCCAGCAGTGTAAACCGGCCCGGCGGGGAGCTGTTTTTT. Its protein product is CASSVNRPGGELFF.